This T cell receptor (beta chain) is from a study of blood T cell repertoires in COVID-19. Across the whole study: Whether acute or convalescent, the COVID-19 samples came from the United States, Italy and Spain. Nucleic acid was either cDNA or gDNA, and it came from T cells, B-cell-depleted T cells, or PBMCs.

In the original workflow: From reference gene primer amplification, estimates of nucleated cell counts were derived. Some clones are missing from TCRdb's copy, which holds only in-frame ones; the method was immunoSEQ multiplex PCR. The V and J calls and clone size were taken over from that table, and D and trimming were inferred from the DNA. The sample carries a few hundred thousand clones, just under 85% recorded once. CDR3 length: 15 residues. Losses at the gene ends were 3 bases for V and 8 bases for J; bases not matched to a gene: 9. Germline V gives CDR1 SGDLS, CDR2 YYNGEE. The V gene is TRBV9, the J gene TRBJ1-3; 9 bases align to TRBD1. The sequencing sample was made of peripheral blood. The clonotype originates from a woman aged 50 to 65 with active or convalescent COVID-19. The CDR3 reads CASSAGQGPMYTIYF. As DNA, the CDR3 is TGTGCCAGCAGCGCGGGACAGGGCCCTATGTACACCATATATTTT.